This TCR beta chain was documented in a study of blood T cell repertoires in COVID-19. CDR3 length equals 12 residues. CDR1 MDHEN and CDR2 SYDVKM come from the germline V gene. The V gene lost 6 bases and the J gene lost 3 bases, with 8 bases spanning the gap. Sequencing was performed with immunoSEQ multiplex PCR; in TCRdb, only in-frame clones are kept and a portion is missing. The sample contains about 130,000 clones, around 89% of which appear only once. The receptor's source is a man in his 60s with COVID-19, enrolled during active disease. The sequencing input was peripheral blood. The V call is TRBV28, the J call TRBJ1-1; D unresolved. The CDR3 is CASRQSYTEAFF. The CDR3 DNA reads as TGTGCCAGCAGACAGTCTTACACTGAAGCTTTCTTT.